The 12 T cell receptor beta chains below were found in one sample sequenced in a study of blood T cell repertoires in COVID-19. The data were produced by immunoSEQ multiplex PCR, yet TCRdb's version contains in-frame clones alone and is incomplete. The data show more than 90,000 clones, about 89% seen once. The sequencing input was peripheral blood. The source is a man aged 45 to 65 with acute or convalescent COVID-19.

The sample holds one count of this clone. This sequence joins TRBV19 and TRBJ1-5; the match to TRBD1 covers 9 bases. V lost 4 bases and J lost 1; bases outside the gene matches: 5. This CDR3 has 16 amino acids. CDR1 is LNHDA, CDR2 SQIVND, per germline (reference sequence). The CDR3 DNA follows: TGTGCCAGTAGTAGGGGGACAGGGAAAAGCAATCAGCCCCAGCATTTT. Translating it yields CASSRGTGKSNQPQHF. Full variable domain (outside the CDR3, taken from reference TRBV19 and TRBJ1-5): DGGITQSPKYLFRKEGQNVTLSCEQNLNHDAMYWYRQDPGQGLRLIYYSQIVNDFQKGDIAEGYSVSREKKESFPLTVTSAQKNPTAFYLCASSRGTGKSNQPQHFGDGTRLSIL.

This rearrangement joins TRBV3-1 (or the pseudogene TRBV3-2) to TRBJ2-3; TRBD1 matches at 10 bases. CDR3 length: 17 amino acids. Germline V gives CDR1 LGHDT, CDR2 YNNKEL (reference sequence). V was clipped by 6 bases and J by 1 base; unmatched bases: 10. The CDR3 sequence: CASSRFAGTGGTDTQYF. CDR3 nucleotide sequence: TGTGCCAGCAGTCGCTTCGCCGGGACAGGGGGCACAGATACGCAGTATTTT.

The gene calls are TRBV29-1 and TRBJ1-2; a possible D gene is TRBD1 (6 bases). The CDR3 is 16 residues long. The V gene lost 6 bases and the J gene lost 0 bases, with 20 bases spanning the gap. The germline gives CDR1 SQVTM, CDR2 ANQGSEA. DNA of the CDR3: TGCAGCGTCGCCAATCTCGACAGGCAATCTAACTATGGCTACACCTTC. It yields the protein CSVANLDRQSNYGYTF.

V is TRBV4-2 and J is TRBJ1-3; the match to TRBD1 covers 7 bases. The CDR3 contains 17 residues. CDR1 and CDR2 from the germline V gene are LGHNA and YNFKEQ. The V and J ends lost 2 bases and 0 bases, in that order; junction bases with no gene match: 7. DNA for the CDR3: TGTGCCAGCAGCCAATACGGGACAGTTAGCTCTGGAAACACCATATATTTT. It is translated as CASSQYGTVSSGNTIYF.

This chain connects TRBV6-6 to TRBJ2-1, with 9 bases matching TRBD1. The CDR3 consists of 15 residues. The germline gives CDR1 MNHNY, CDR2 SVGAGI (reference sequence). Losses at the gene ends were 2 bases for V and 6 bases for J; bases not matched to a gene: 5. The CDR3 region is CASSYGTGPLNEQFF. The CDR3 DNA reads TGTGCCAGCAGTTACGGGACAGGGCCCCTCAATGAGCAGTTCTTC.

This clone was seen once. In the same sample, other DNA sequences code for this CDR3. The chain couples TRBV28 to TRBJ1-5; 8 bases line up with TRBD1. Trimming cost V 6 bases and J 1 base; bases outside gene matches: 5. Germline V gene lookup returns CDR1 MDHEN and CDR2 SYDVKM. This CDR3 contains 15 residues. This CDR3 is CASSLQGASNQPQHF. CDR3 coding DNA: TGTGCCAGCAGCCTCCAGGGGGCAAGCAATCAGCCCCAGCATTTT.

The chain employs TRBV7-3 and TRBJ2-2; D is possibly TRBD1 (5 bases). V lost 5 bases to trimming and J lost 5 bases, with 12 bases between them. Germline V gene lookup returns CDR1 SGHTA and CDR2 FQGTGA. This CDR3 spans 14 amino acids. This CDR3 reads CASSADSNTGELFF. CDR3 nucleotide sequence: TGTGCCAGCAGCGCCGACAGTAATACCGGGGAGCTGTTTTTT.

The V gene is TRBV5-4, the J gene TRBJ1-6, with a possible D match to TRBD1 (6 bases). This CDR3 spans 12 amino acids. Germline V CDR1 and CDR2: SGHNT, YYREEE (reference sequence). Deletions cut 4 bases from V and 11 bases from J, with 10 bases between. CDR3 in DNA: TGTGCCAGCAGCGGGGGCGAGGCACCCCTCCACTTT. Translated, it gives CASSGGEAPLHF.

CDR3 loop: CASSFDLTLETQYF. The CDR3 DNA sequence: TGTGCCAGCAGTTTTGATCTAACCCTGGAGACCCAGTACTTC. The genes are TRBV6-5 and TRBJ2-5; D gene ambiguous. The V and J ends lost 4 bases and 5 bases respectively, with 14 bases between them. CDR1 MNHEY and CDR2 SVGAGI come from the germline V gene. The CDR3 has 14 residues.

The chain has TRBV10-1 and TRBJ1-4, with 7 bases lining up with TRBD1. CDR3 length: 13 residues. CDR1 is WNHNN, CDR2 SYGVQD, per germline (reference sequence). V trimming: 8 bases; J trimming: 3 bases; junction bases outside the gene matches: 3. This CDR3 is CASGTGANEKLFF. The CDR3 nucleotides read TGCGCCAGCGGAACAGGGGCTAATGAAAAACTGTTTTTT.

The gene calls are TRBV18 and TRBJ2-5; 12 positions agree with TRBD2. Trimming took 2 bases from V and 0 from J; bases not matched to a gene: 1. Germline loops: CDR1 KGHSH, CDR2 LQKENI. CDR3 length: 16 amino acids. The DNA of the CDR3 is TGTGCCAGCTCACCAAGGACTAGCGGGGACCAAGAGACCCAGTACTTC. Translation gives CASSPRTSGDQETQYF.

The chain's CDR3 is CASRLDRGGTEAFF. The CDR3 DNA follows: TGTGCCAGCCGCCTGGACAGGGGAGGAACTGAAGCTTTCTTT. The chain employs TRBV6-2 or TRBV6-3 and TRBJ1-1; 9 bases match TRBD1. This CDR3 has 14 residues. Germline assignment: CDR1 MNHEY and CDR2 SVGEGT. The junction had 9 bases not matched to a gene; V was cut back by 8 bases and J by 5 bases.